Sequencing of this TCR beta chain was carried out in a study of shared clonotypes between healthy human individuals. Study information: Every donor yielded three CD4 naive, three CD4 memory, two CD8 naive and one CD8 memory plate.

The CDR3 contains 14 residues. Germline V gene lookup returns CDR1 MNHNY and CDR2 SVGAGI (reference sequence). V gave up 2 bases and J gave up 4 bases; unmatched junction bases: 3. Genomic DNA (from each subset) was split evenly across several immunoSEQ plates. Sequencing used immunoSEQ multiplex PCR; TCRdb keeps in-frame clones, though not all of them. The table records over a million clones, approximately 96% of them present only once. This receptor was identified in a man younger than 45 in good health. Sample: naive CD4+ T cells sorted from blood. As for subset: CD45RA+ positively selected. The chain uses TRBV6-6 and TRBJ2-7; 9 bases fit TRBD2. This CDR3 is CASSYIAGEYEQYF. The CDR3, as DNA: TGTGCCAGCAGTTACATAGCGGGAGAATACGAGCAGTACTTC.